The present T cell receptor beta chain was sequenced within a study of CD4+ T cells in melanoma. On this clone itself: Its cognate antigen is unknown.

Points from the study as a whole: Reportedly, melanoma neoantigen-specific CD4+ T cells showed varied differentiation states.

V lost 0 bases to trimming and J lost 3 bases; unmatched junction nucleotides: 11. The V gene's germline CDR1 is SGHRS and CDR2 YFSETQ. The length of the CDR3 is 17 residues. Sequencing used immunoSEQ multiplex PCR; TCRdb keeps in-frame clones, though not all of them. The data show more than 10,000 clones, around 70% seen once. The source material was cells from a culture (not recorded whether cultured in vitro). The chain recombines TRBV5-1 with TRBJ2-7; TRBD2 matches 8 bases. This receptor was identified in a human donor with melanoma. The CDR3 region has the DNA TGCGCCAGCAGCTTGGTGCCCGGGGGGGCAGCGGACTACGAGCAGTACTTC. Translated: CASSLVPGGAADYEQYF. The full variable domain, completed using reference TRBV5-1 and TRBJ2-7, is KAGVTQTPRYLIKTRGQQVTLSCSPISGHRSVSWYQQTPGQGLQFLFEYFSETQRNKGNFPGRFSGRQFSNSRSEMNVSTLELGDSALYLCASSLVPGGAADYEQYFGPGTRLTVT.